This T cell receptor (beta chain) was recorded in a study of Ad26.COV2.S vaccination and SARS-CoV-2 variants. Turning to the study itself: Within the COV1001 Ad26.COV2.S trial arm, the donor was enrolled.

Treatment: around 19 received Ad26.COV2.S at low or high dose, single or two shots; 5 received placebo; per-sample allocation not given. Collection of samples fell on day 63 after the first vaccine or placebo injection. The shot given was an Ad26 vector that makes Wuhan-strain SARS-CoV-2 spike. Study findings and constraints: Placebo recipients trailed vaccine recipients in spike-specific TCR breadth. Non-spike TCR breadth showed similarity between vaccine and placebo recipients.

A word on this clone: Its antigen remains unknown.

This CDR3 is 13 amino acids long. Per the germline V gene, CDR1 is LNHDA and CDR2 is SQIVND (reference sequence). Trimming shortened V by 3 bases and J by 0 bases, and 6 bases separated the two germline ends. Here immunoSEQ multiplex PCR was the method, and the copy in TCRdb shows in-frame clones only, minus some. The sample lists hundreds of thousands of clones; roughly 87% were seen once. The receptor's source is a person between 18 and 65 years old who received the Ad26.COV2.S COVID-19 vaccine or a placebo. This specimen consisted of peripheral blood, obtained in a trial of Ad26.COV2.S vaccine versus placebo. The J gene is TRBJ2-7, the V gene TRBV19; no reliable D call. DNA for the CDR3: TGTGCCAGTAGTATGACGAACTCCTACGAGCAGTACTTC. Translating gives CASSMTNSYEQYF. The full variable domain, rest sourced from reference TRBV19 and TRBJ2-7, is DGGITQSPKYLFRKEGQNVTLSCEQNLNHDAMYWYRQDPGQGLRLIYYSQIVNDFQKGDIAEGYSVSREKKESFPLTVTSAQKNPTAFYLCASSMTNSYEQYFGPGTRLTVT.